The rows below give T cell receptor beta chains drawn from one sample of a study of T cell changes during pregnancy in multiple sclerosis. Assay used: immunoSEQ multiplex PCR; TCRdb lists only in-frame clones, some missing. This sample has 15,000 to 20,000 clones; 87% occur once, and the top ten carry about 14%. Sample: CD8+ T cells from peripheral blood mononuclear cells, taken in the third trimester of pregnancy. These receptors all come from a female donor in good health, enrolled as a control in a pregnancy study. CDR3s leave out the opening cysteine and the closing phenylalanine or tryptophan. Expanded clones get a size class; other rows say once, few or many, or leave the size out.

J gene | clone size | V gene | CDR3 protein
TRBJ1-1 | medium-sized | TRBV6-6 | ASSEGQNTEAF
TRBJ2-1 | - | TRBV12-5 | ASGRTSGIRFNEQF
TRBJ2-7 | once | TRBV19 | ASSISGSYEQY
TRBJ2-1 | few | TRBV11-2 | ASRETSGGPGYNEQF
TRBJ2-1 | - | TRBV6-5 | ASSYPSGQGWYEQF
TRBJ1-4 | - | TRBV11-2 | ASSLGAGGGEKLF
TRBJ2-6 | - | TRBV27 | ASSYTGPDYSGANVLT
TRBJ2-7 | - | TRBV4-2 | ASSPRTGLSYEQY
TRBJ2-3 | - | TRBV6-5 | ASSWTFTDTQY
TRBJ2-1 | - | TRBV7-9 | ASSSRGLQPNNEQF
TRBJ2-7 | - | TRBV7-9 | ASSLAGSSYEQY
TRBJ1-2 | - | TRBV6-1 | ASSDAAGPHTYGYT
TRBJ1-2 | - | TRBV30 | AWSVNLPNYGYT
TRBJ1-6 | - | TRBV10-3 | AISESEEGSPLH
TRBJ2-2 | - | TRBV7-9 | ASRGGEDTGELF
TRBJ2-7 | - | TRBV5-5 | ASSLQADYEQY
TRBJ2-7 | - | TRBV2 | ATTGGDTYEQY
TRBJ2-7 | - | TRBV5-1 | ASSYGQGREYEQY
TRBJ2-7 | - | TRBV4-1 | ASSQAPVAGAPYEQY
TRBJ2-7 | - | TRBV28 | ASSWGRGVPYEQY
TRBJ2-3 | - | TRBV27 | ATHLNSGGITDTQY
TRBJ2-5 | - | TRBV2 | ASKGIEARRGETQY
TRBJ1-2 | - | TRBV28 | ASSHRGQYGYT
TRBJ1-4 | once | TRBV7-9 | ASSLPGEKLF
TRBJ1-1 | - | TRBV5-6 | ASSPQYPTEAF
TRBJ1-5 | - | TRBV19 | ASSITEYQPQH
TRBJ2-7 | - | TRBV28 | ASSLWGQGAHEQY
TRBJ1-4 | medium-sized | TRBV28 | ASSSIFSGATNEKLF
TRBJ1-4 | - | TRBV27 | ASSPDRANEKLF
TRBJ2-1 | once | TRBV5-1 | ASSGTRVNEQF
TRBJ1-3 | - | TRBV28 | ASSSVNLGGSGNTIY
TRBJ2-7 | once | TRBV9 | ASSVGAESSYEQY
TRBJ2-2 | - | TRBV5-1 | ASSLGDRDLTGELF
TRBJ2-3 | - | TRBV2 | ASRTDPLRSDTQY
TRBJ2-1 | - | TRBV28 | ASSLLVGGANEQF
TRBJ1-5 | - | TRBV19 | ASSIESALNQPQH
TRBJ2-3 | - | TRBV10-3 | AISEYTGRADTQY
TRBJ2-7 | - | TRBV13 | ASSPDRGRTYEQY
TRBJ2-7 | - | TRBV4-3 | ASSQSGDEQY
TRBJ2-5 | - | TRBV6-4 | ASSETSGGQETQY
TRBJ2-5 | - | TRBV11-2 | ASSLLAGGQETQY
TRBJ1-1 | - | TRBV4-1 | ASSQAPNTEAF
TRBJ2-7 | - | TRBV5-4 | ASSSTSGALYEQY
TRBJ1-1 | few | TRBV4-1 | ASSRPGGTEAF
TRBJ2-7 | - | TRBV29-1 | SVVEVADSYEQY
TRBJ2-7 | - | TRBV5-4 | ASSLEGGAGDEQY
TRBJ2-3 | - | TRBV28 | ASNPTPGQGHTQY
TRBJ1-4 | - | TRBV2 | ASSERTDSTNEKLF
TRBJ2-3 | few | TRBV6-5 | ASSSIAGGNTDTQY
TRBJ1-2 | once | TRBV14 | ASSQDYRGAYGYT
TRBJ1-1 | - | TRBV4-1 | ASSQDLRVSNTEAF